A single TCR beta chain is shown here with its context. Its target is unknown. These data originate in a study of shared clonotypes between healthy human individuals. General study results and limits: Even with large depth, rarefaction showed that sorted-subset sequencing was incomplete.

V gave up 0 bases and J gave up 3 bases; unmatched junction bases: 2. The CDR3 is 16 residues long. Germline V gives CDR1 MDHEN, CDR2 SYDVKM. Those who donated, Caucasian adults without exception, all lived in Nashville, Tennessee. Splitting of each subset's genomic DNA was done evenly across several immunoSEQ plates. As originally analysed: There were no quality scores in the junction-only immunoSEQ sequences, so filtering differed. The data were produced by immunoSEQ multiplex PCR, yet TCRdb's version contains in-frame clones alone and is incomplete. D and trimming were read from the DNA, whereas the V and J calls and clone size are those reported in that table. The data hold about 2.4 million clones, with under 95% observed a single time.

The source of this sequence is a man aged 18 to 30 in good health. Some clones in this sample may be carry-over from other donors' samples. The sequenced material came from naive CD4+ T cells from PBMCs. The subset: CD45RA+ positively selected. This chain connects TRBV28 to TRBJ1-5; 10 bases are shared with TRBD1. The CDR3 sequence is CASSLWDRGFNQPQHF. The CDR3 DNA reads TGTGCCAGCAGTTTATGGGACAGGGGGTTCAATCAGCCCCAGCATTTT.